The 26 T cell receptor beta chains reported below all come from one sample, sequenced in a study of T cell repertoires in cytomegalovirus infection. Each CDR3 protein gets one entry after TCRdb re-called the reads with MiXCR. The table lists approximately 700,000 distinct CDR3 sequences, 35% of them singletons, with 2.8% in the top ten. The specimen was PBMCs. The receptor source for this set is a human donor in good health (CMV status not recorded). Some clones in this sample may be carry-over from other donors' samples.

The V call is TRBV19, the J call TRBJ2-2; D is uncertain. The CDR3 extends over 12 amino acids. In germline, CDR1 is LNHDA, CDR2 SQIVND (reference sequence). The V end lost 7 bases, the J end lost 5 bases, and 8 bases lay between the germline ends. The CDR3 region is CASKVTTGELFF. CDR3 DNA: TGTGCCAGTAAGGTAACAACCGGGGAGCTGTTTTTT.

CDR3 in DNA: TGCAGTGCCATCAAGGGGTCGGGTGGAAACACCATATATTTT. Translation: CSAIKGSGGNTIYF. The rearrangement joins TRBV20-1 to TRBJ1-3; possible D gene TRBD1, 5 bases. Germline lookup yields CDR1 DFQATT and CDR2 SNEGSKA (reference sequence). V lost 6 bases and J 3 bases, leaving 15 bases between the germline ends. This CDR3 comprises 14 residues.

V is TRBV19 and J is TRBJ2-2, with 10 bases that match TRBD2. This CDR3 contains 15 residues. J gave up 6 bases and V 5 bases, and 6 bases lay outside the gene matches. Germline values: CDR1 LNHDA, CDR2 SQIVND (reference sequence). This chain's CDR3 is CASSLGTSVAGELFF. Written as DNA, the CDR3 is TGTGCCAGTAGTCTAGGGACTAGCGTCGCCGGGGAGCTGTTTTTT.

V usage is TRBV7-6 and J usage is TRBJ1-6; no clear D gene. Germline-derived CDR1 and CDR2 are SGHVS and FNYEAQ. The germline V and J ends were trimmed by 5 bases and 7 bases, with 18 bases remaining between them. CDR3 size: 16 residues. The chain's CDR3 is CASSRFEHIGNSPLHF. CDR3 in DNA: TGTGCCAGCAGCCGATTCGAGCATATTGGGAATTCACCCCTCCACTTT.

Here the CDR3 reads CASSLDTVLDTEAFF. The DNA of the CDR3 is TGCGCCAGCAGCTTGGATACAGTGTTGGACACTGAAGCTTTCTTT. This rearrangement joins TRBV5-1 to TRBJ1-1; D is undetermined. Deletions cut 0 bases from V and 3 bases from J, with 12 bases between. CDR1 is SGHRS, CDR2 YFSETQ, per germline. The CDR3 has 15 residues.

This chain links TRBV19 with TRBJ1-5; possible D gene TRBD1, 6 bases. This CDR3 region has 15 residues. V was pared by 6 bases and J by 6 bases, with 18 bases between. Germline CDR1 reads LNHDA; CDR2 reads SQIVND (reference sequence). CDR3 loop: CASSPGGPAPQPQHF. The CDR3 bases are TGTGCCAGTAGCCCCGGGGGCCCGGCCCCTCAGCCCCAGCATTTT.

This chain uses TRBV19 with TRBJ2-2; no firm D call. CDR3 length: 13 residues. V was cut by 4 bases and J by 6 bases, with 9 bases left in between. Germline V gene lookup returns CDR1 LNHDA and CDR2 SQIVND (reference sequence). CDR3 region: CASSRGESGELFF. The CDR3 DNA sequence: TGTGCCAGTAGTAGAGGAGAGTCCGGGGAGCTGTTTTTT.

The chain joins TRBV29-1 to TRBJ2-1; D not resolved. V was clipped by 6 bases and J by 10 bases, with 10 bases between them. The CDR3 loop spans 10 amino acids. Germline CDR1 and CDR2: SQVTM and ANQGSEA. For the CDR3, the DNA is TGCAGCGTGCCTATTGGGGAGCAGTTCTTC. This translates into CSVPIGEQFF.

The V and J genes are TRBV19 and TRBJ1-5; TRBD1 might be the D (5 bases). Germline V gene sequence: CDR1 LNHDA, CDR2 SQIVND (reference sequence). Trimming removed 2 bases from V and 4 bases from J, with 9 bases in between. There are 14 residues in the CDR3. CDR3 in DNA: TGTGCCAGTAGTATATCAGGGATTAATCAGCCCCAGCATTTT. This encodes CASSISGINQPQHF.

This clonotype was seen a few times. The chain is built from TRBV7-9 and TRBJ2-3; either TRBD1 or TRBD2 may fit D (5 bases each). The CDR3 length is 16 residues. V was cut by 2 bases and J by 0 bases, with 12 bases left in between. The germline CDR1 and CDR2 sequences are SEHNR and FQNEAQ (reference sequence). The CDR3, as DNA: TGTGCCAGCAGCTTACGGGGCGCGGCTAGCACAGATACGCAGTATTTT. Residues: CASSLRGAASTDTQYF.

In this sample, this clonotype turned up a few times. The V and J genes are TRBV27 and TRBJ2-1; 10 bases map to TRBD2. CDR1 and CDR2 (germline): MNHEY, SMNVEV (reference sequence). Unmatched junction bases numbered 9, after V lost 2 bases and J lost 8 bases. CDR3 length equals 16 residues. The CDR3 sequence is CASSLASSGSIDEQFF. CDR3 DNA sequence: TGTGCCAGCAGTTTAGCGTCTAGCGGGAGTATAGATGAGCAGTTCTTC.

Written as DNA, the CDR3 is TGTGCCAGCAGCGCTCGACAGACCTACGAGCAGTACTTC. Protein: CASSARQTYEQYF. The rearrangement uses TRBV7-2 and TRBJ2-7; D might be TRBD1 (5 bases). Germline CDR1 reads SGHTA; CDR2 reads FQGNSA. The CDR3 is made up of 13 amino acids. V was cut by 5 bases and J by 2 bases, with 10 bases left in between.

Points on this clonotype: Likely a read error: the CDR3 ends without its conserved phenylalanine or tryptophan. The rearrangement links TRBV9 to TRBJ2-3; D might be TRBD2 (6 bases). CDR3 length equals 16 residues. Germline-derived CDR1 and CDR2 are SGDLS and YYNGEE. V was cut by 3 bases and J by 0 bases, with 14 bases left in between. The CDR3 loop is CASSALRRGSTDTQYL. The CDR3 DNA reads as TGTGCCAGCAGCGCCCTTAGGCGGGGTAGCACAGATACGCAGTATTTG.

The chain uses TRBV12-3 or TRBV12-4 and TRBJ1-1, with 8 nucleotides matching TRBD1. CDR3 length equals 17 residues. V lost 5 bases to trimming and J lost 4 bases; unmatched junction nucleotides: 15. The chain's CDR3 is CASSQPLKNTGGTEAFF. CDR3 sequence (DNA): TGTGCCAGCAGTCAACCTCTAAAAAATACAGGGGGCACTGAAGCTTTCTTT.

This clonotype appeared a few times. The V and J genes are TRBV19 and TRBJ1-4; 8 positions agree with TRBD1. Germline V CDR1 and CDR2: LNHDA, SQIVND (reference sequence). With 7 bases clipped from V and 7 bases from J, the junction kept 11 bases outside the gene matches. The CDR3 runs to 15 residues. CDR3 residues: CASNPADRVFEKLFF. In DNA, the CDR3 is TGTGCCAGTAACCCGGCGGACAGGGTTTTTGAAAAACTGTTTTTT.

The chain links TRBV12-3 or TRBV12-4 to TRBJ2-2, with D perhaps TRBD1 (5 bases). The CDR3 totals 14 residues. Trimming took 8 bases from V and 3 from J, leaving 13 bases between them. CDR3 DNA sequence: TGTGCCAGCGAAGTGGGCAGGGACACCGGGGAGCTGTTTTTT. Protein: CASEVGRDTGELFF.

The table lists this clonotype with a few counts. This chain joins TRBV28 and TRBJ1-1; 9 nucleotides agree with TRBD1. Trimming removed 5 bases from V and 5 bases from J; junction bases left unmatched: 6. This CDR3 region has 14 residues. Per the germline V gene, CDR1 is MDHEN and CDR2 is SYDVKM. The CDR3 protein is CASSDRGVRTEAFF. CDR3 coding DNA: TGTGCCAGCAGTGACAGGGGGGTTCGGACTGAAGCTTTCTTT.

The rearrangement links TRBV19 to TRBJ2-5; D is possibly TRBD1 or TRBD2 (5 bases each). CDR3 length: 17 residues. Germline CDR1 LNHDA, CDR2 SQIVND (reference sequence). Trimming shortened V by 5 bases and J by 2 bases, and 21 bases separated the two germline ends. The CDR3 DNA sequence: TGTGCCAGTAGTTTGGAGTATGGGACGGATAGTCAAGAGACCCAGTACTTC. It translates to CASSLEYGTDSQETQYF.

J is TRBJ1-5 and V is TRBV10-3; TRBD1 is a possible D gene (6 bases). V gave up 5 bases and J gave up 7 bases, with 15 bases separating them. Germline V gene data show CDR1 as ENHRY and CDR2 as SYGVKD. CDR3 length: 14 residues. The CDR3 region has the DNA TGTGCCATCAGTCCACAGGGAGGTGAACAGCCCCAGCATTTT. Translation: CAISPQGGEQPQHF.

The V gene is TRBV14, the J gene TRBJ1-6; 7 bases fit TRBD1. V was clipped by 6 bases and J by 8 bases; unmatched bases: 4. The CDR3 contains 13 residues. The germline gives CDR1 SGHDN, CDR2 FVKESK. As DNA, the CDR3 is TGTGCCAGCAGGCAACAGGGGTATTCACCCCTCCACTTT. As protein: CASRQQGYSPLHF.

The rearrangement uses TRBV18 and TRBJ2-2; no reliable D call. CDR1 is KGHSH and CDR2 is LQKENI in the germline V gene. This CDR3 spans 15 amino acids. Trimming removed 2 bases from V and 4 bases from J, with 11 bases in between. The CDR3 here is CASSPVAISTGELFF. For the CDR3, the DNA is TGTGCCAGCTCACCAGTGGCGATAAGCACCGGGGAGCTGTTTTTT.

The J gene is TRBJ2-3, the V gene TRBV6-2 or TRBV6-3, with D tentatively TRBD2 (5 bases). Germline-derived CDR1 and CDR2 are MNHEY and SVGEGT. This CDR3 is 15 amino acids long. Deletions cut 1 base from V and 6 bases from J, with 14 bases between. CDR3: CASSYWPRGGDTQYF. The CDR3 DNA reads TGTGCCAGCAGTTACTGGCCACGAGGCGGGGATACGCAGTATTTT.

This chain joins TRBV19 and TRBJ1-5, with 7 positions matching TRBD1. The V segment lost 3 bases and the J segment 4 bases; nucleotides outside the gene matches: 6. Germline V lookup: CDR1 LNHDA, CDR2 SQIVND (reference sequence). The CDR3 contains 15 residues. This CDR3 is CASSIDRAPNQPQHF. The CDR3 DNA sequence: TGTGCCAGTAGTATTGACAGGGCTCCTAATCAGCCCCAGCATTTT.

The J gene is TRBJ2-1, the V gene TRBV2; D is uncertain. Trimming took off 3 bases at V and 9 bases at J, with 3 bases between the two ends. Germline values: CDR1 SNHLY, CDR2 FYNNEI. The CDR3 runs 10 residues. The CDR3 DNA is TGTGCCAGCAGTGACGGTGAGCAGTTCTTC. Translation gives CASSDGEQFF.

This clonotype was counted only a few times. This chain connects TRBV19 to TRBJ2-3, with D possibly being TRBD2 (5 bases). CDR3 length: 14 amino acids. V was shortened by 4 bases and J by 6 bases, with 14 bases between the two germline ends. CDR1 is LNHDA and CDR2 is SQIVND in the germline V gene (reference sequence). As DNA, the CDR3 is TGTGCCAGTAGTACCGCGGGCCTGAGGGATACGCAGTATTTT. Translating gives CASSTAGLRDTQYF.

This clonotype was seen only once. The CDR3: CASSNLGGSEAFF. The CDR3 bases are TGTGCCAGCAGCAACCTGGGGGGGAGTGAAGCTTTCTTT. V usage is TRBV5-4 and J usage is TRBJ1-1, with D perhaps TRBD1 (5 bases). Trimming pared 4 bases from V and 7 bases from J, leaving 14 bases between. Germline CDR1 reads SGHNT; CDR2 reads YYREEE (reference sequence). CDR3 length: 13 residues.